These 32 T cell receptor beta chains share one sample of origin, sequenced in a study of blood T cell repertoires in COVID-19. TCRdb keeps only in-frame clones here, not all; method: immunoSEQ multiplex PCR. The sample contains about 190,000 clones, about four fifths of which appear only once. The sequencing sample was made of peripheral blood. These receptor sequences come from a woman in her forties with acute or convalescent COVID-19.

The CDR3 reads CASTTYNEQFF. CDR3 sequence (DNA): TGTGCCAGCACTACCTACAATGAGCAGTTCTTC. This sequence joins TRBV3-1 (or the pseudogene TRBV3-2) and TRBJ2-1; no reliable D call. The CDR3 sequence is 11 residues long. With 7 bases removed from V and 2 bases from J, the gap between germline ends came to 3 bases. Germline V lookup: CDR1 LGHDT, CDR2 YNNKEL (reference sequence).

The CDR3 region has the DNA TGTGCCAGCAGCTTAGTTTCGGGGGGATCTTCGTCCTACGAGCAGTACTTC. Protein sequence: CASSLVSGGSSSYEQYF. The chain carries TRBV7-2 and TRBJ2-7, with 7 bases identical to TRBD2. Looked up from germline, CDR1 is SGHTA and CDR2 is FQGNSA. CDR3 size: 17 residues. J lost 1 base, V lost 1 base, and 10 bases had no gene match.

This sequence joins TRBV28 and TRBJ2-3; 7 bases align to TRBD1. V lost 5 bases and J lost 4; bases outside the gene matches: 12. CDR3 length: 16 residues. From germline, CDR1 is MDHEN and CDR2 SYDVKM. CDR3 DNA sequence: TGTGCCAGCAGTCCCACAGGGGAGACTTTCCCAGATACGCAGTATTTT. As protein: CASSPTGETFPDTQYF.

V is TRBV18 and J is TRBJ1-6, with D possibly being TRBD1 (5 bases). The germline CDR1 and CDR2 sequences are KGHSH and LQKENI. The CDR3 contains 18 residues. V dropped 2 bases and J dropped 7 bases, with 21 bases sitting between them. The CDR3 sequence: CASSPGVNVGVSNSPLHF. The CDR3 DNA sequence: TGTGCCAGCTCACCAGGTGTGAACGTAGGGGTGAGCAATTCACCCCTCCACTTT.

This clone showed up just a few times. This chain joins TRBV19 and TRBJ2-7; tentatively, D is TRBD1 (6 bases). The germline gives CDR1 LNHDA, CDR2 SQIVND (reference sequence). Trimming took 0 bases from V and 10 from J, leaving 19 bases between them. The CDR3 sequence is 15 residues long. The CDR3 coding sequence is TGTGCCAGTAGTATAGATCCGCAGGGGAGATCCGAACAGTACTTC. It translates to CASSIDPQGRSEQYF.

The gene calls are TRBV27 and TRBJ2-1; TRBD2 aligns across 10 bases. The germline CDR1 and CDR2 sequences are MNHEY and SMNVEV (reference sequence). The CDR3 has 19 residues. V lost 6 bases to trimming and J lost 2 bases; unmatched junction nucleotides: 16. CDR3 amino acids: CASSPPPSSGSLAYNEQFF. CDR3 bases: TGTGCCAGCAGCCCTCCCCCCTCTAGCGGGAGTCTCGCCTACAATGAGCAGTTCTTC.

This clone showed up just a few times. The rearrangement joins TRBV14 to TRBJ2-2, with 8 bases fitting TRBD1. Germline-derived CDR1 and CDR2 are SGHDN and FVKESK. The CDR3 has 18 residues. With 0 bases clipped from V and 5 bases from J, the junction kept 11 bases outside the gene matches. CDR3 in DNA: TGTGCCAGCAGCCAAGACTTCTTTCAGGGGGCGAGGACCGGGGAGCTGTTTTTT. Encoded protein: CASSQDFFQGARTGELFF.

The genes are TRBV7-6 and TRBJ2-5; the D gene is possibly TRBD1 (5 bases). V was pared by 3 bases and J by 0 bases, with 14 bases between. Germline V gene lookup returns CDR1 SGHVS and CDR2 FNYEAQ. This CDR3 contains 16 residues. The CDR3 bases are TGTGCCAGCAGCTTCGGCAGGGTATCAAACCAAGAGACCCAGTACTTC. Translating it yields CASSFGRVSNQETQYF.

The J gene is TRBJ2-7, the V gene TRBV28; tentatively, D is TRBD2 (5 bases). CDR3 length: 13 amino acids. V lost 7 bases, J lost 4 bases, and 14 bases lay in between. Germline V gene data show CDR1 as MDHEN and CDR2 as SYDVKM. CDR3 amino acids: CASKSHRGYEQYF. The CDR3 bases are TGTGCCAGCAAGTCCCATCGGGGATACGAGCAGTACTTC. The whole variable domain, remainder taken from reference TRBV28 and TRBJ2-7, is DVKVTQSSRYLVKRTGEKVFLECVQDMDHENMFWYRQDPGLGLRLIYFSYDVKMKEKGDIPEGYSVSREKKERFSLILESASTNQTSMYLCASKSHRGYEQYFGPGTRLTVT.

This chain links TRBV3-1 (or the pseudogene TRBV3-2) with TRBJ1-4, with 7 bases aligning to TRBD1. Losses at the gene ends were 1 base for V and 8 bases for J; bases not matched to a gene: 7. The CDR3 sequence is 15 residues long. Germline V gives CDR1 LGHDT, CDR2 YNNKEL (reference sequence). The CDR3 DNA reads as TGTGCCAGCAGCCAAGTCGAACAGGGGCAGGAAAAACTGTTTTTT. It is translated as CASSQVEQGQEKLFF.

The gene calls are TRBV28 and TRBJ1-1; TRBD1 agrees at 8 bases. The trim removed 5 bases at V and 2 bases at J, leaving 4 bases unmatched. The CDR3 is made up of 14 amino acids. Germline V lookup: CDR1 MDHEN, CDR2 SYDVKM. The CDR3 region is CASSTGQGNTEAFF. CDR3 bases: TGTGCCAGCAGTACCGGACAGGGCAACACTGAAGCTTTCTTT.

The chain couples TRBV2 to TRBJ1-6; D gene unclear. Germline V gene sequence: CDR1 SNHLY, CDR2 FYNNEI. CDR3 length: 19 amino acids. The ends were cut back, 0 bases at V and 7 bases at J, with 22 bases in the middle. The DNA for the CDR3 is TGTGCCAGCAGTGAAGCGCTTATGTATGTAGGAGGTCGGAATTCACCCCTCCACTTT. Amino acids: CASSEALMYVGGRNSPLHF. Variable domain in full (rest from reference TRBV2 and TRBJ1-6): EPEVTQTPSHQVTQMGQEVILRCVPISNHLYFYWYRQILGQKVEFLVSFYNNEISEKSEIFDDQFSVERPDGSNFTLKIRSTKLEDSAMYFCASSEALMYVGGRNSPLHFGNGTRLTVT.

The chain carries TRBV20-1 and TRBJ2-1, with unresolved D. The germline gives CDR1 DFQATT, CDR2 SNEGSKA (reference sequence). Trimming took 3 bases from V and 4 from J, leaving 7 bases between them. This CDR3 is built from 12 residues. CDR3 residues: CSASPSYNEQFF. The CDR3 nucleotides read TGCAGTGCTAGTCCTTCTTACAATGAGCAGTTCTTC.

This clone was seen more than once but under ten times. V gene TRBV5-1 combines with J gene TRBJ1-2; D remains ambiguous. V was trimmed by 5 bases and J by 4 bases, leaving 18 bases between them. The CDR3 is 15 amino acids. The V gene's germline CDR1 is SGHRS and CDR2 YFSETQ. CDR3: CASRAPGETVYGYTF. In nucleotides, the CDR3 is TGCGCCAGCAGGGCCCCCGGAGAGACGGTCTATGGCTACACCTTC.

V and J are TRBV28 and TRBJ1-3; D gene unclear. V was clipped by 8 bases and J by 3 bases, with 8 bases between them. CDR1 and CDR2 from the germline V gene are MDHEN and SYDVKM. This CDR3 region has 12 residues. Here the CDR3 reads CASAVIGNTIYF. The CDR3 coding sequence is TGTGCCAGCGCGGTAATTGGAAACACCATATATTTT.

The chain has TRBV12-5 and TRBJ2-3, with no clear D. In germline, CDR1 is LGHNT, CDR2 FRNRAP. This CDR3 comprises 18 residues. Trimming pared 6 bases from V and 2 bases from J, leaving 24 bases between. CDR3 coding DNA: TGTGCTAGTGGCCGTACTACCGATGGCGCCCCATTCACAGATACGCAGTATTTT. This gives the protein CASGRTTDGAPFTDTQYF.

This chain uses TRBV27 with TRBJ1-6; no clear D gene. The CDR3 covers 12 residues. Germline V gene sequence: CDR1 MNHEY, CDR2 SMNVEV (reference sequence). Trimming cost V 3 bases and J 5 bases, with 2 bases left between them. Here the CDR3 reads CASSFNNSPLHF. The CDR3 nucleotides read TGTGCCAGCAGTTTCAATAATTCACCCCTCCACTTT.

The sample holds a few counts of this clone. This chain links TRBV7-2 with TRBJ2-6; 7 bases align to TRBD1. Germline V lookup: CDR1 SGHTA, CDR2 FQGNSA. The CDR3 is 16 amino acids. J was trimmed by 2 bases and V by 5 bases; bases with no gene match: 6. The CDR3, as DNA: TGTGCCAGCAGCCCGACAGGGACCGCTGGGGCCAACGTCCTGACTTTC. This codes for CASSPTGTAGANVLTF.

As for this clone: One end of the junction is discordant with germline, which a read error may explain. The CDR3 DNA reads as TGTGCCAGCAGTTTAAAAGGGTATGACTACGGCTACACCTTC. This encodes CASSLKGYDYGYTF. The rearrangement links TRBV27 to TRBJ1-2, with no clear D. This CDR3 comprises 14 residues. The germline gives CDR1 MNHEY, CDR2 SMNVEV (reference sequence).

The CDR3 loop reads CASSLFGTDMNQPQHF. The CDR3 DNA reads TGTGCCAGCAGCTTGTTCGGGACAGACATGAATCAGCCCCAGCATTTT. The chain joins TRBV5-8 to TRBJ1-5, with TRBD1 identical over 7 bases. Germline-derived CDR1 and CDR2 are SGHTS and YDEGEE. CDR3 length: 16 amino acids. V was pared by 1 base and J by 4 bases, with 8 bases of the junction left unmatched. The variable domain in full, with the rest retrieved from reference TRBV5-8 and TRBJ1-5, is EAGVTQSPTHLIKTRGQQATLRCSPISGHTSVYWYQQALGLGLQFLLWYDEGEERNRGNFPPRFSGRQFPNYSSELNVNALELEDSALYLCASSLFGTDMNQPQHFGDGTRLSIL.

J is TRBJ2-7 and V is TRBV10-3, with a weak D call TRBD1 (6 bases). CDR3 length: 15 residues. Trimming removed 3 bases from V and 3 bases from J, with 15 bases in between. Germline CDR1 is ENHRY and CDR2 is SYGVKD. CDR3 in DNA: TGTGCCATCAGTGACACTCACGCCAGGGGCTACGAGCAGTACTTC. This sequence encodes CAISDTHARGYEQYF.

The chain carries TRBV24-1 and TRBJ1-1, with 8 bases that match TRBD1. This CDR3 spans 12 amino acids. Germline CDR1 reads KGHDR; CDR2 reads SFDVKD. After removal of 9 bases from V and 8 bases from J, the junction contained 7 bases not matched to a gene. The CDR3 nucleotides read TGTGCCACCTATCGTCGACAGGGGGAAGCTTTCTTT. It specifies CATYRRQGEAFF.

V is TRBV4-2 and J is TRBJ2-5; 7 bases match TRBD2. The CDR3 has 16 residues. V was pared by 1 base and J by 5 bases, with 10 bases of the junction left unmatched. CDR1 and CDR2 from the germline V gene are LGHNA and YNFKEQ. CDR3 sequence (DNA): TGTGCCAGCAGCCAAGGGACGAGCGGGGCTAGGGAGACCCAGTACTTC. Translating it yields CASSQGTSGARETQYF.

This clone was counted a few times. The rearrangement links TRBV5-1 to TRBJ2-5, with TRBD2 matching 16 bases. The CDR3 extends over 17 amino acids. The germline CDR1 and CDR2 sequences are SGHRS and YFSETQ. The ends lost 3 bases at V and 5 bases at J; junction bases unmatched: 7. Written as DNA, the CDR3 is TGCGCCAGCAGCTCCTTGGGACTAGCGGGAGGGGGTGAGACCCAGTACTTC. Amino acids: CASSSLGLAGGGETQYF.

V and J are TRBV9 and TRBJ1-2; D unclear. The CDR3 is 14 residues long. CDR1 SGDLS and CDR2 YYNGEE come from the germline V gene. V lost 4 bases, J lost 5 bases, and 15 bases lay in between. CDR3 DNA sequence: TGTGCCAGCAGCCGTAGATACGAACCATATGGCTACACCTTC. This gives the protein CASSRRYEPYGYTF.

V and J are TRBV29-1 and TRBJ2-7, with D possibly TRBD1 on 6 matching bases. Trimming stripped 4 bases from V and 6 bases from J, with 16 bases between. This CDR3 spans 13 amino acids. CDR1 is SQVTM and CDR2 is ANQGSEA in the germline V gene. CDR3 amino acids: CSVGSGEHGEQYF. The DNA for the CDR3 is TGCAGCGTTGGATCAGGGGAACATGGCGAGCAGTACTTC.

The chain employs TRBV10-1 and TRBJ2-3; unclear D gene. The CDR3 totals 13 residues. The germline gives CDR1 WNHNN, CDR2 SYGVQD (reference sequence). The ends were cut back, 7 bases at V and 1 base at J, with 9 bases in the middle. Here the CDR3 DNA reads TGCGCCAGCAACCAGGCCGGCACAGATACGCAGTATTTT. Amino acid sequence: CASNQAGTDTQYF.

J is TRBJ2-1 and V is TRBV2; possible D gene TRBD2, 6 bases. CDR3 size: 15 residues. Trimming cost V 7 bases and J 2 bases, with 15 bases left between them. Germline CDR1 SNHLY, CDR2 FYNNEI. CDR3 residues: CASTGSGETYNEQFF. The CDR3 DNA follows: TGTGCCAGCACAGGGTCGGGAGAAACCTACAATGAGCAGTTCTTC.

The CDR3 nucleotides read TGTGCCAGCAGCCCCGACACTAACACCGGGGAGCTGTTTTTT. It specifies CASSPDTNTGELFF. The chain recombines TRBV3-1 (or the pseudogene TRBV3-2) with TRBJ2-2, with unresolved D. Germline V gene sequence: CDR1 LGHDT, CDR2 YNNKEL (reference sequence). There are 14 residues in the CDR3. The V end was cut by 4 bases, the J end by 2 bases, with 8 bases between.

The CDR3 bases are TGTGCCATCAGTGACCCCCCTAGCGAGAGCTCCTACGAGCAGTACTTC. Translation gives CAISDPPSESSYEQYF. The chain is built from TRBV10-3 and TRBJ2-7; possible D gene TRBD2, 6 bases. V was clipped by 3 bases and J by 0 bases, with 15 bases between them. This CDR3 contains 16 residues. Germline V gene sequence: CDR1 ENHRY, CDR2 SYGVKD.

The CDR3 loop is CSASPWTSGGDTQYF. The CDR3 coding sequence is TGCAGTGCTAGTCCCTGGACTAGCGGGGGTGATACGCAGTATTTT. The rearrangement links TRBV20-1 to TRBJ2-3; TRBD2 agrees at 13 bases. The CDR3 runs to 15 residues. The V segment lost 3 bases and the J segment 6 bases; nucleotides outside the gene matches: 6. Per germline, CDR1 DFQATT and CDR2 SNEGSKA (reference sequence).

The J gene is TRBJ2-7, the V gene TRBV12-3 or TRBV12-4; TRBD1 might be the D (6 bases). The V and J ends lost 7 bases and 4 bases respectively, with 14 bases between them. This CDR3 spans 13 amino acids. The DNA of the CDR3 is TGTGCCAGCACCCTAACAGGGATATACGAGCAGTACTTC. This sequence encodes CASTLTGIYEQYF.